These 23 T cell receptor beta chains originate from one sample sequenced in a study of T cell responses to AZD1222 COVID-19 vaccine. Profiled with immunoSEQ multiplex PCR; TCRdb holds only in-frame clones, not every one. The sample lists roughly 120,000 clones, 70% to 90% occurring once. The material was peripheral blood, obtained on day 0 of MenACWY control vaccination. The receptors stem from an adult in good health.

A word on this clone: Other DNA variants within this sample encode the same CDR3. V usage is TRBV28 and J usage is TRBJ2-6; D call uncertain. V gave up 7 bases and J gave up 3 bases, with 4 bases separating them. This CDR3 region has 12 residues. Per germline, CDR1 MDHEN and CDR2 SYDVKM. As DNA, the CDR3 is TGTGCCAGCACGGATGGGGCCAACGTCCTGACTTTC. It codes for CASTDGANVLTF.

This chain joins TRBV5-1 and TRBJ1-2, with TRBD1 matching 8 bases. The J segment lost 6 bases and the V segment lost 2 bases, leaving 3 bases of the junction unmatched. The length of the CDR3 is 13 residues. Germline-derived CDR1 and CDR2 are SGHRS and YFSETQ. The CDR3 sequence is CASSFQGADGYTF. Here the CDR3 DNA reads TGCGCCAGCAGCTTTCAGGGGGCAGATGGCTACACCTTC.

DNA of the CDR3: TGTGCCAGCAGTAAACAGGGGTCCTATGGCTACACCTTC. Translated, it gives CASSKQGSYGYTF. This rearrangement joins TRBV6-5 to TRBJ1-2; 7 nucleotides line up with TRBD1. Per germline, CDR1 MNHEY and CDR2 SVGAGI. Trimming removed 5 bases from V and 4 bases from J; junction bases left unmatched: 4. This CDR3 spans 13 amino acids.

The chain uses TRBV5-1 and TRBJ2-7, with 7 bases that match TRBD2. J was trimmed by 1 base and V by 6 bases; bases with no gene match: 4. The CDR3 runs to 13 residues. CDR1 and CDR2 (germline): SGHRS, YFSETQ. CDR3 nucleotide sequence: TGCGCCAGCACCTGGGGGGGATCCTACGAGCAGTACTTC. Protein product: CASTWGGSYEQYF.

This chain joins TRBV6-6 and TRBJ1-5; D is undetermined. The CDR3 contains 15 residues. The germline V and J ends were trimmed by 2 bases and 0 bases, with 8 bases remaining between them. Germline CDR1 is MNHNY and CDR2 is SVGAGI (reference sequence). The CDR3 protein is CASSYSGNSNQPQHF. CDR3 DNA: TGTGCCAGCAGTTACAGTGGGAATAGCAATCAGCCCCAGCATTTT.

The chain couples TRBV11-2 to TRBJ2-5; 7 bases fit TRBD2. CDR1 and CDR2 from the germline V gene are SGHAT and FQNNGV. The CDR3 has 16 residues. The trim removed 1 base at V and 2 bases at J, leaving 7 bases unmatched. The CDR3 DNA reads TGTGCCAGCAGCTTAGGATCGAGGGGAGGGCAAGAGACCCAGTACTTC. It codes for CASSLGSRGGQETQYF.

The chain uses TRBV6-1 and TRBJ1-6, with D uncertain. This CDR3 has 16 amino acids. Germline CDR1 is MNHNS and CDR2 is SASEGT. The V end lost 1 base, the J end lost 0 bases, and 7 bases lay between the germline ends. As DNA, the CDR3 is TGTGCCAGCAGTGAAGAAAAGAGCTCCTATAATTCACCCCTCCACTTT. It codes for CASSEEKSSYNSPLHF.

This clone was seen a single time. The chain combines TRBV9 with TRBJ2-1, with 9 bases that match TRBD2. This CDR3 contains 17 residues. The V gene's germline CDR1 is SGDLS and CDR2 YYNGEE. Trimming at V came to 0 bases and at J to 2 bases, leaving 6 bases not matched to a gene. CDR3 residues: CASSVAPAGGPYNEQFF. CDR3 sequence (DNA): TGTGCCAGCAGCGTAGCCCCGGCGGGGGGGCCCTACAATGAGCAGTTCTTC.

The chain has TRBV5-1 and TRBJ2-1; a weak D match, TRBD2 (6 bases). Trimming stripped 4 bases from V and 6 bases from J, with 11 bases between. The CDR3 runs 13 residues. Germline values: CDR1 SGHRS, CDR2 YFSETQ. CDR3 sequence reads: CASSPDGSNEQFF. The CDR3 DNA reads as TGCGCCAGCAGCCCCGACGGGAGCAATGAGCAGTTCTTC.

This clone was counted between two and nine times. This chain uses TRBV28 with TRBJ2-2; TRBD1 matches 11 bases. The CDR3 is made up of 17 amino acids. Germline V gene lookup returns CDR1 MDHEN and CDR2 SYDVKM. The V segment lost 5 bases and the J segment 1 base; nucleotides outside the gene matches: 6. In DNA, the CDR3 is TGTGCCAGCAGTCCCGCCGGGACAGGGGGGAACACCGGGGAGCTGTTTTTT. This gives the protein CASSPAGTGGNTGELFF. The whole variable domain, filled in from reference TRBV28 and TRBJ2-2, reads DVKVTQSSRYLVKRTGEKVFLECVQDMDHENMFWYRQDPGLGLRLIYFSYDVKMKEKGDIPEGYSVSREKKERFSLILESASTNQTSMYLCASSPAGTGGNTGELFFGEGSRLTVL.

This chain connects TRBV10-3 to TRBJ2-3; D gene uncertain. Deletions cut 0 bases from V and 0 bases from J, with 7 bases between. CDR1 and CDR2 (germline): ENHRY, SYGVKD. The CDR3 has 15 amino acids. This CDR3 reads CAISESSVSTDTQYF. The DNA for the CDR3 is TGTGCCATCAGTGAGTCGTCCGTCAGCACAGATACGCAGTATTTT.

The chain has TRBV4-3 and TRBJ2-2, with D maybe TRBD1 (5 bases). Trimming stripped 0 bases from V and 0 bases from J, with 20 bases between. Per the germline V gene, CDR1 is LGHNA and CDR2 is YSLEER. The CDR3 sequence is 20 residues long. The CDR3 spells CASSQEYGRDSYTNTGELFF. The DNA for the CDR3 is TGCGCCAGCAGCCAAGAGTATGGGCGCGACAGCTATACGAACACCGGGGAGCTGTTTTTT.

The chain recombines TRBV5-1 with TRBJ1-2, with D possibly being TRBD1 (6 bases). The CDR3 has 15 residues. Germline CDR1 and CDR2: SGHRS and YFSETQ. The ends were cut back, 4 bases at V and 3 bases at J, with 16 bases in the middle. The CDR3, as DNA: TGCGCCAGCAGCCAAGGGGGGCAGGTAGACTATGGCTACACCTTC. This sequence encodes CASSQGGQVDYGYTF.

The rearrangement uses TRBV24-1 and TRBJ1-1; D is possibly TRBD1 (5 bases). This CDR3 spans 15 amino acids. Trimming shortened V by 7 bases and J by 2 bases, and 16 bases separated the two germline ends. Germline V gene data show CDR1 as KGHDR and CDR2 as SFDVKD. CDR3 sequence (DNA): TGTGCCACCAGGCCCCGGGACTTGGACAACACTGAAGCTTTCTTT. Its protein is CATRPRDLDNTEAFF.

The chain recombines TRBV7-9 with TRBJ2-1; D may be TRBD1 or TRBD2 (5 bases each). This CDR3 is 14 amino acids long. Trimming shortened V by 3 bases and J by 4 bases, and 10 bases separated the two germline ends. Germline-derived CDR1 and CDR2 are SEHNR and FQNEAQ (reference sequence). The CDR3 is CASSFAWGYNEQFF. Written as DNA, the CDR3 is TGTGCCAGCAGCTTCGCCTGGGGGTACAATGAGCAGTTCTTC. Complete variable domain (other parts from reference TRBV7-9 and TRBJ2-1): DTGVSQNPRHKITKRGQNVTFRCDPISEHNRLYWYRQTLGQGPEFLTYFQNEAQLEKSRLLSDRFSAERPKGSFSTLEIQRTEQGDSAMYLCASSFAWGYNEQFFGPGTRLTVL.

V usage is TRBV10-2 and J usage is TRBJ2-5; 15 nucleotides align to TRBD2. Germline V CDR1 and CDR2: WSHSY, SAAADI. V lost 8 bases, J lost 1 base, and 5 bases stayed unmatched. The CDR3 is 16 residues long. CDR3 region: CASGRTSGGGQETQYF. In DNA form, the CDR3 reads TGCGCCAGCGGCAGGACTAGCGGGGGGGGCCAAGAGACCCAGTACTTC.

CDR3 DNA sequence: TGTGCCAGCAGGGAGGTCTCCTATGGCTACACCTTC. Amino acid sequence: CASREVSYGYTF. The genes are TRBV2 and TRBJ1-2, with unresolved D. The germline gives CDR1 SNHLY, CDR2 FYNNEI. The CDR3 consists of 12 residues. Trimming took off 6 bases at V and 4 bases at J, with 9 bases between the two ends.

V usage is TRBV27 and J usage is TRBJ2-7; D possibly uses TRBD1 or TRBD2 (6 bases each). The CDR3 is 14 residues long. V lost 4 bases, J lost 6 bases, and 16 bases lay in between. The germline V gene has CDR1 MNHEY and CDR2 SMNVEV (reference sequence). The CDR3 loop is CASSSTGRPSEQYF. In DNA, the CDR3 is TGTGCCAGCAGTTCCACAGGGAGGCCAAGCGAGCAGTACTTC.

The chain uses TRBV5-1 and TRBJ2-7, with D perhaps assigned TRBD1 or TRBD2 (5 bases each). The length of the CDR3 is 16 residues. Looked up from germline, CDR1 is SGHRS and CDR2 is YFSETQ. V lost 0 bases and J lost 3, with 16 bases in between. The CDR3 DNA reads TGCGCCAGCAGCTTGGCCCACGGGGCGAATAGCTACGAGCAGTACTTC. This codes for CASSLAHGANSYEQYF.

The sample holds a few counts of this clone. The rearrangement links TRBV15 to TRBJ1-2; no reliable D call. V was pared by 3 bases and J by 7 bases, with 12 bases between. The CDR3 sequence is 13 residues long. Germline CDR1 is LNHNV and CDR2 is YYDKDF (reference sequence). DNA for the CDR3: TGTGCCACCAGCAGTGCCGTGGTTGGTGGCTACACCTTC. This sequence encodes CATSSAVVGGYTF.

J is TRBJ2-7 and V is TRBV6-5; D remains unclear. The CDR3 covers 13 residues. CDR1 is MNHEY, CDR2 SVGAGI, per germline. Trimming took 0 bases from V and 4 from J, leaving 7 bases between them. This CDR3 reads CASSYSRIYEQYF. The DNA for the CDR3 is TGTGCCAGCAGTTACTCCCGGATTTACGAGCAGTACTTC.

The J gene is TRBJ2-3, the V gene TRBV7-2; 14 bases are a match to TRBD2. Germline V CDR1 and CDR2: SGHTA, FQGNSA. This CDR3 region has 16 residues. J was trimmed by 2 bases and V by 5 bases; bases with no gene match: 3. The DNA of the CDR3 is TGTGCCAGCAGCGTGGGACTAGCGGGGGTCACAGATACGCAGTATTTT. Translation gives CASSVGLAGVTDTQYF.

This chain connects TRBV4-2 to TRBJ2-1; weak D call: TRBD2 (7 bases). Trimming shortened V by 2 bases and J by 7 bases, and 15 bases separated the two germline ends. There are 15 residues in the CDR3. Germline assignment: CDR1 LGHNA and CDR2 YNFKEQ. For the CDR3, the DNA is TGTGCCAGCAGCCAAATAGGGGGGGCCAGTAATGAGCAGTTCTTC. This gives the protein CASSQIGGASNEQFF.